This T cell receptor beta chain stems from a study of cytomegalovirus exposure and HLA in healthy donors. Study outcomes and limitations: In most subjects, TCR beta sequences reportedly gave accurate predictions of HLA-A and HLA-B alleles. While the bulk of TCR sequences proved rare, some public TCRs turned up in many donors.

A note on this clone: Its antigen is not known.

Use of 60 Vbeta and 13 Jbeta primers characterized the PCR. TCRdb's table, derived via immunoSEQ multiplex PCR, lists solely in-frame clones and lacks some. The sample shows roughly 80,000 clones, roughly two thirds of them seen only once. The CDR3 is made up of 13 amino acids. Germline-derived CDR1 and CDR2 are LNHDA and SQIVND (reference sequence). Unmatched junction bases numbered 2, after V lost 5 bases and J lost 3 bases. This TCR was sampled from a woman in her forties or fifties in good health and CMV-seropositive. The V call is TRBV19, the J call TRBJ1-2, with 8 bases that match TRBD1. The sample consisted of PBMCs. The CDR3 nucleotides are TGTGCCAGTAGTCAGGACAGGGACTATGGCTACACCTTC. It encodes CASSQDRDYGYTF.